The source of this T cell receptor beta chain is a study of control samples from healthy donors and cancer patients (dated by TCRdb to the early 2020s). V is pared back by 0 bases and J by 2 bases, with 11 bases lying between the germline termini. CDR1 LGHNA and CDR2 YNFKEQ are derived from the germline V gene. The CDR3 spans 16 residues, from the cysteine through the phenylalanine. Only the CDR3 DNA stays, 48 bases, in frame from base 1. Library preparation employed the immunoSEQ multiplex PCR assay. TCRdb obtained this table from immuneACCESS and retained in-frame rearrangements with V and J assigned. These tables miss some clones; where compared with another copy, unresolved V genes account for less than half of the shortfall, and the remainder is unexplained. This sample gives around 27,000 clones in total; 75% to 85% of them show up just once. About 6.7% of the sample lies in the top ten. As concerns this clone: This receptor's antigen is unknown. No base-level quality is on record; no much larger clone is a single base apart.

Sequenced input: PBMCs. The sequence links TRBV4-2 to TRBJ1-3, and TRBD1 may be the D gene, going by 5 matching bases. The sequence came from a woman aged 60-70 years with head and neck cancer. The base sequence is TGTGCCAGCAGCCAAGAAGCAGCAGGGCCTGGAAACACCATATATTTT. It encodes CASSQEAAGPGNTIYF.